Presented here are 10 T cell receptor beta chains from one specimen sequenced in a study of T cell repertoires in cytomegalovirus infection. Their specific antigens are unknown. TCRdb passed the reads through MiXCR, listing each CDR3 protein once. The sample has tens of thousands of distinct CDR3 sequences, about 39% seen once. Sequenced here: CD8+ T cells from cultured PBMCs, sampled from culture after CMV antigen stimulation. The receptor source for this set is a human donor in good health (CMV status not recorded). Some clones in this sample may be carry-over from other donors' samples.

This clonotype was observed at least ten times. The chain links TRBV7-2 to TRBJ1-3; D perhaps matches TRBD1 (5 bases). The CDR3 has 15 amino acids. Trimming stripped 0 bases from V and 4 bases from J, with 10 bases between. Germline values: CDR1 SGHTA, CDR2 FQGNSA. CDR3 in amino acids: CASSLAGASGNTIYF. CDR3 coding DNA: TGTGCCAGCAGCTTAGCAGGGGCGTCGGGAAACACCATATATTTT. The whole variable domain, filled in from reference TRBV7-2 and TRBJ1-3, reads GAGVSQSPSNKVTEKGKDVELRCDPISGHTALYWYRQSLGQGLEFLIYFQGNSAPDKSGLPSDRFSAERTGGSVSTLTIQRTQQEDSAVYLCASSLAGASGNTIYFGEGSWLTVV.

The genes are TRBV9 and TRBJ1-6; 8 positions agree with TRBD1. The trim removed 4 bases at V and 6 bases at J, leaving 3 bases unmatched. The germline CDR1 and CDR2 sequences are SGDLS and YYNGEE. The CDR3 runs 14 residues. The CDR3 protein is CASSPDRVNSPLHF. The CDR3 DNA sequence: TGTGCCAGCAGCCCGGACAGGGTTAATTCACCCCTCCACTTT.

The V gene is TRBV7-2, the J gene TRBJ1-2; tentative D call: TRBD1 (5 bases). The V end was cut by 5 bases, the J end by 4 bases, with 17 bases between. CDR1 and CDR2 from the germline V gene are SGHTA and FQGNSA. The CDR3 is 15 residues long. CDR3 region: CASSKRDGPSYGYTF. DNA of the CDR3: TGTGCCAGCAGCAAACGGGACGGTCCATCCTATGGCTACACCTTC.

The V and J genes are TRBV20-1 and TRBJ1-2; 9 bases align to TRBD1. The CDR3 is 15 amino acids. CDR1 is DFQATT, CDR2 SNEGSKA, per germline (reference sequence). Here the CDR3 DNA reads TGCAGCTCTAAGTGGTGGGACAGGGAAGGCTATGGCTACACCTTC. This sequence encodes CSSKWWDREGYGYTF.

The rearrangement joins TRBV7-8 to TRBJ2-3; a possible D gene is TRBD2 (6 bases). V shed 1 base and J shed 4 bases, with 15 bases lying between them. CDR1 is SGHVS, CDR2 FQNEAQ, per germline. The CDR3 has 16 residues. The DNA for the CDR3 is TGTGCCAGCAGCTTAGAGGGTTGGGGGGTTGCAGATACGCAGTATTTT. Its protein is CASSLEGWGVADTQYF.

The chain is built from TRBV28 and TRBJ2-6, with D perhaps matching TRBD1 or TRBD2 (5 bases each). The CDR3 runs to 17 residues. The germline V gene encodes CDR1 MDHEN and CDR2 SYDVKM. Trimming shortened V by 5 bases and J by 3 bases, and 17 bases separated the two germline ends. The CDR3 DNA reads as TGTGCCAGCAGTCCCCCGGGGCGGGTAATTGGGGCCAACGTCCTGACTTTC. It yields the protein CASSPPGRVIGANVLTF.

The chain links TRBV29-1 to TRBJ1-2; TRBD1 agrees at 7 bases. Per the germline V gene, CDR1 is SQVTM and CDR2 is ANQGSEA. CDR3 size: 13 residues. J was trimmed by 8 bases and V by 5 bases; bases with no gene match: 11. The CDR3 sequence is CSVPRQGVQGYTF. The CDR3, as DNA: TGCAGCGTTCCACGGCAGGGGGTACAGGGCTACACCTTC.

This clonotype occurred a few times. V usage is TRBV7-2 and J usage is TRBJ2-7; possibly TRBD1 for D (6 bases). V shed 3 bases and J shed 2 bases, with 11 bases lying between them. CDR1 and CDR2 from the germline V gene are SGHTA and FQGNSA. CDR3 length equals 14 residues. This CDR3 reads CASSFGQTPYEQYF. The CDR3 DNA reads as TGTGCCAGCAGCTTCGGACAGACCCCCTACGAGCAGTACTTC.

The V gene is TRBV7-8, the J gene TRBJ1-5; D call uncertain. Germline CDR1 and CDR2: SGHVS and FQNEAQ. Trimming removed 0 bases from V and 6 bases from J, with 12 bases in between. The CDR3 covers 15 residues. CDR3: CASSLAGEWRQPQHF. DNA for the CDR3: TGTGCCAGCAGCTTAGCCGGGGAGTGGCGTCAGCCCCAGCATTTT.

Ten or more counts support this clonotype. This chain links TRBV5-1 with TRBJ2-7; D gene ambiguous. Germline assignment: CDR1 SGHRS and CDR2 YFSETQ. This CDR3 has 13 amino acids. V was pared by 0 bases and J by 4 bases, with 8 bases between. The CDR3 DNA is TGCGCCAGCAGCTTGGGGGCCATATACGAGCAGTACTTC. Translated, it gives CASSLGAIYEQYF.